The 9 T cell receptor beta chains listed next were all sequenced from one sample in a study of T cell responses to AZD1222 COVID-19 vaccine. This table comes from immunoSEQ multiplex PCR, and its TCRdb copy is limited to in-frame clones, with some not included. The sample has about 97,000 clones; over 75% are singletons. This material consisted of peripheral blood, taken on day 0 of AZD1222 vaccination. The origin of the receptors is an adult in good health.

This chain connects TRBV5-1 to TRBJ1-4, with D tentatively TRBD1 (6 bases). The germline V gene has CDR1 SGHRS and CDR2 YFSETQ. V was trimmed by 3 bases and J by 3 bases, leaving 12 bases between them. The CDR3 is made up of 15 amino acids. The CDR3 coding sequence is TGCGCCAGCAGCTCGCAGGGGTCCCCTAATGAAAAACTGTTTTTT. This codes for CASSSQGSPNEKLFF.

This sequence joins TRBV19 and TRBJ1-3; no clear D gene. V lost 6 bases and J 0 bases, leaving 6 bases between the germline ends. The CDR3 length is 13 residues. Germline CDR1 reads LNHDA; CDR2 reads SQIVND (reference sequence). DNA for the CDR3: TGTGCCAGTAGGGACGGCTCTGGAAACACCATATATTTT. Protein sequence: CASRDGSGNTIYF.

This clone was detected a few times. The chain carries TRBV4-3 and TRBJ1-2; D might be TRBD1 (5 bases). Germline loops: CDR1 LGHNA, CDR2 YSLEER. V was clipped by 0 bases and J by 8 bases, with 10 bases between them. CDR3 length: 13 residues. This chain's CDR3 is CASSQDKGRGYTF. DNA of the CDR3: TGCGCCAGCAGCCAAGATAAGGGGCGAGGCTACACCTTC.

The rearrangement uses TRBV11-2 and TRBJ2-1, with TRBD2 matching 8 bases. This CDR3 has 14 residues. CDR1 is SGHAT and CDR2 is FQNNGV in the germline V gene. J gave up 5 bases and V 2 bases, and 2 bases lay outside the gene matches. The DNA of the CDR3 is TGTGCCAGCAGCTTATATAGCGGGAACAATGAGCAGTTCTTC. Translating it yields CASSLYSGNNEQFF.

This chain uses TRBV28 with TRBJ1-2; a weak D match, TRBD1 (5 bases). Trimming stripped 6 bases from V and 6 bases from J, with 29 bases between. The length of the CDR3 is 18 residues. Germline CDR1 MDHEN, CDR2 SYDVKM. The CDR3 protein is CASSSPTQVLLPRDGYTF. CDR3 bases: TGTGCCAGCAGCTCCCCCACACAGGTCCTCTTACCGAGGGATGGCTACACCTTC.

The rearrangement uses TRBV30 and TRBJ1-2, with 12 bases aligning to TRBD1. Germline V gene data show CDR1 as GTSNPN and CDR2 as SVGIG (reference sequence). After removal of 1 base from V and 3 bases from J, the junction contained 3 bases not matched to a gene. The CDR3 extends over 15 amino acids. DNA for the CDR3: TGTGCCTGGAGTGCGGGGACAGGGGGCTACTATGGCTACACCTTC. Amino acid sequence: CAWSAGTGGYYGYTF.

The chain uses TRBV7-2 and TRBJ1-6; D possibly corresponds to TRBD1 (5 bases). The CDR3 is made up of 15 amino acids. Germline lookup yields CDR1 SGHTA and CDR2 FQGNSA. Deletions cut 5 bases from V and 3 bases from J, with 11 bases between. The chain's CDR3 is CASSPGGVYNSPLHF. The CDR3 nucleotides are TGTGCCAGCAGCCCGGGGGGGGTCTATAATTCACCCCTCCACTTT.

The chain links TRBV19 to TRBJ2-2, with unresolved D. This CDR3 has 14 residues. In germline, CDR1 is LNHDA, CDR2 SQIVND (reference sequence). The V end was cut by 4 bases, the J end by 1 base, with 7 bases between. DNA for the CDR3: TGTGCCAGTAGTACAGGCCTGAACACCGGGGAGCTGTTTTTT. Translating gives CASSTGLNTGELFF.

The chain is built from TRBV6-5 and TRBJ1-2; the match to TRBD1 covers 11 bases. In germline, CDR1 is MNHEY, CDR2 SVGAGI. The V and J ends lost 5 bases and 7 bases, in that order; junction bases with no gene match: 6. The CDR3 contains 14 residues. The CDR3 DNA reads as TGTGCCAGCAGTCCCGGGACAGGGGGTAGTGGCTACACCTTC. The encoded protein is CASSPGTGGSGYTF.